One and the same sample provided the 27 T cell receptor beta chains below, sequenced in a study of CD8+CD57+ T cells in acquired aplastic anemia. Only patients with CD8+CD57+ cell expansion on flow cytometry were chosen for sequencing. Genomic DNA served as template for TCR beta VDJ and CDR3 profiling. TCRdb used MiXCR to reprocess the reads, holding one entry per CDR3 protein. The sample carries about 58,000 distinct CDR3 sequences, about 56% recorded once. Sequenced sample: sorted CD4+, CD8+, or CD8+CD57+ T cells (not recorded which) from PBMCs. All receptors come from a human donor with aplastic anemia.

This clonotype has just a few counts. This CDR3 reads CASGVLTGELFF. In DNA, the CDR3 is TGTGCCAGTGGGGTCCTCACCGGGGAGCTGTTTTTT. V is TRBV19 and J is TRBJ2-2; D is uncertain. Trimming took 8 bases from V and 4 from J, leaving 8 bases between them. Germline CDR1 LNHDA, CDR2 SQIVND (reference sequence). The CDR3 consists of 12 residues.

The chain uses TRBV6-1 and TRBJ2-7; D possibly uses TRBD1 or TRBD2 (5 bases each). V was cut by 2 bases and J by 6 bases, with 11 bases left in between. This CDR3 region has 13 residues. Germline CDR1 reads MNHNS; CDR2 reads SASEGT. The CDR3 here is CASSELGVSEQYF. CDR3 bases: TGTGCCAGCAGTGAATTGGGGGTAAGCGAGCAGTACTTC.

CDR3 sequence (DNA): TGTGCCACCAGACAGGGTAACGGGGAGCTGTTTTTT. Translating gives CATRQGNGELFF. The chain has TRBV15 and TRBJ2-2, with D maybe TRBD1 (6 bases). The germline V and J ends were trimmed by 6 bases and 7 bases, with 9 bases remaining between them. CDR3 size: 12 residues. Looked up from germline, CDR1 is LNHNV and CDR2 is YYDKDF (reference sequence).

V is TRBV7-3 and J is TRBJ1-1, with no clear D. Deletions cut 5 bases from V and 0 bases from J, with 7 bases between. Looked up from germline, CDR1 is SGHTA and CDR2 is FQGTGA. The CDR3 is made up of 13 amino acids. This CDR3 is CASSHQMNTEAFF. The CDR3 DNA reads TGTGCCAGCAGCCATCAGATGAACACTGAAGCTTTCTTT.

This clonotype was seen repeatedly, ten times or more. V gene TRBV6-1 combines with J gene TRBJ1-5; D is unclear. The CDR3 extends over 13 amino acids. V was clipped by 4 bases and J by 12 bases, with 16 bases between them. Germline V gives CDR1 MNHNS, CDR2 SASEGT. In nucleotides, the CDR3 is TGTGCCAGCAGTGCCGGGTCTCACGACGGCCAGCATTTT. Its protein product is CASSAGSHDGQHF.

This clonotype is medium-sized. The chain carries TRBV25-1 and TRBJ1-1; no clear D. CDR1 MGHDK and CDR2 SYGVNS come from the germline V gene. This CDR3 spans 13 amino acids. V lost 5 bases and J 7 bases, leaving 14 bases between the germline ends. The CDR3, as DNA: TGTGCCAGCAGTCCCGTGGGAACCGATGAAGCTTTCTTT. Translated, it gives CASSPVGTDEAFF.

The count of this clonotype is one. This chain joins TRBV29-1 and TRBJ2-2; no clear D. Between the trimmed V and J ends, which lost 5 bases and 1 base, there was a span of 5 bases. CDR3 length: 12 amino acids. CDR1 and CDR2 (germline): SQVTM, ANQGSEA. CDR3 nucleotides: TGCAGCGTTTACAAGAACACCGGGGAGCTGTTTTTT. Translating gives CSVYKNTGELFF.

The chain couples TRBV19 to TRBJ1-2; 8 positions match TRBD1. The germline gives CDR1 LNHDA, CDR2 SQIVND (reference sequence). V trimming: 1 base; J trimming: 4 bases; junction bases outside the gene matches: 5. The CDR3 is 15 amino acids. The DNA for the CDR3 is TGTGCCAGTAGTATAGTAGGGGGACAGGCCTATGGCTACACCTTC. Protein product: CASSIVGGQAYGYTF.

The chain employs TRBV5-6 and TRBJ1-3; 7 nucleotides line up with TRBD1. The CDR3 spans 16 residues. V lost 3 bases and J lost 2; bases outside the gene matches: 8. Germline loops: CDR1 SGHDT, CDR2 YYEEEE. The CDR3 DNA reads TGTGCCAGCAGCTATTCCTCGACAGGGACTGGAAACACCATATATTTT. Translating gives CASSYSSTGTGNTIYF.

At least ten counts were recorded for this clonotype. This chain connects TRBV18 to TRBJ2-7; tentative D call: TRBD2 (6 bases). CDR3 length: 14 residues. V was cut by 3 bases and J by 2 bases, with 11 bases left in between. Looked up from germline, CDR1 is KGHSH and CDR2 is LQKENI. CDR3 loop: CASSPAGIAYEQYF. The CDR3 nucleotides are TGTGCCAGCTCACCCGCGGGGATCGCCTACGAGCAGTACTTC.

This clonotype was recorded many times. The chain couples TRBV6-1 to TRBJ1-1; D is possibly TRBD1 (6 bases). This CDR3 has 13 residues. V was shortened by 0 bases and J by 8 bases, with 10 bases between the two germline ends. The V gene's germline CDR1 is MNHNS and CDR2 SASEGT. As DNA, the CDR3 is TGTGCCAGCAGTGAAGCGGGGGGCTCGGAAGCTTTCTTT. Amino acid sequence: CASSEAGGSEAFF.

This clonotype was counted many times. This chain links TRBV7-2 with TRBJ1-1; no reliable D call. Germline CDR1 reads SGHTA; CDR2 reads FQGNSA. Trimming left V 5 bases short and J 1 base short, with 14 bases between. This CDR3 is 15 amino acids long. The CDR3 sequence is CASSQRWGTNTEAFF. The CDR3 nucleotides read TGTGCCAGCAGCCAGAGGTGGGGTACGAACACTGAAGCTTTCTTT. Supplemented by reference TRBV7-2 and TRBJ1-1, the full variable domain reads GAGVSQSPSNKVTEKGKDVELRCDPISGHTALYWYRQSLGQGLEFLIYFQGNSAPDKSGLPSDRFSAERTGGSVSTLTIQRTQQEDSAVYLCASSQRWGTNTEAFFGQGTRLTVV.

J is TRBJ1-2 and V is TRBV5-4, with 10 nucleotides matching TRBD1. The CDR3 spans 14 residues. Germline CDR1 and CDR2: SGHNT and YYREEE (reference sequence). After removal of 4 bases from V and 7 bases from J, the junction contained 7 bases not matched to a gene. CDR3 loop: CASSPGTGAGGYTF. Here the CDR3 DNA reads TGTGCCAGCAGCCCCGGGACAGGGGCGGGTGGCTACACCTTC.

The chain links TRBV11-2 to TRBJ1-3; possibly TRBD1 for D (5 bases). The CDR3 totals 16 residues. V lost 7 bases, J lost 4 bases, and 20 bases lay in between. Germline V lookup: CDR1 SGHAT, CDR2 FQNNGV. In nucleotides, the CDR3 is TGTGCCAGCACCTCTTCACGGGGCGCGGGGGGAAACACCATATATTTT. Protein sequence: CASTSSRGAGGNTIYF.

The V call is TRBV20-1, the J call TRBJ2-5; D gene ambiguous. Germline CDR1 is DFQATT and CDR2 is SNEGSKA (reference sequence). CDR3 length: 13 amino acids. Trimming left V 7 bases short and J 0 bases short, with 12 bases between. The CDR3: CSGSLEYQETQYF. The CDR3 DNA reads as TGCAGTGGCAGCTTGGAGTACCAAGAGACCCAGTACTTC.

The rearrangement uses TRBV19 and TRBJ1-1, with D hard to call. This CDR3 has 13 amino acids. From germline, CDR1 is LNHDA and CDR2 SQIVND (reference sequence). V lost 4 bases and J 0 bases, leaving 6 bases between the germline ends. Here the CDR3 reads CASSKDMNTEAFF. DNA for the CDR3: TGTGCCAGTAGTAAGGATATGAACACTGAAGCTTTCTTT.

The chain joins TRBV10-3 to TRBJ2-5; D not certain. The length of the CDR3 is 12 residues. The germline CDR1 and CDR2 sequences are ENHRY and SYGVKD. V was trimmed by 0 bases and J by 4 bases, leaving 3 bases between them. CDR3 in amino acids: CAISESRETQYF. The CDR3 nucleotides are TGTGCCATCAGTGAGTCGAGAGAGACCCAGTACTTC.

The genes are TRBV29-1 and TRBJ2-3, with TRBD1 as a possible D gene (5 bases). The CDR3 length is 12 residues. Trimming removed 8 bases from V and 1 base from J, with 10 bases in between. Germline assignment: CDR1 SQVTM and CDR2 ANQGSEA. The CDR3 DNA sequence: TGCAGCACCGACAGCGGCACAGATACGCAGTATTTT. It is translated as CSTDSGTDTQYF.

This clonotype was detected once. This chain uses TRBV12-3 or TRBV12-4 with TRBJ2-7; possible D gene TRBD1, 6 bases. V lost 2 bases and J lost 3, with 11 bases in between. This CDR3 is built from 14 residues. Written as DNA, the CDR3 is TGTGCCAGCAGTTTATCAGGGGCCGACTACGAGCAGTACTTC. Amino acid sequence: CASSLSGADYEQYF.

Concerning this clonotype: Being one base from a much bigger clone, this may be a read error. V is TRBV3-1 and J is TRBJ1-4; D is unclear. This CDR3 is built from 13 residues. Trimming removed 0 bases from V and 8 bases from J, with 7 bases in between. The germline gives CDR1 LGHDT, CDR2 YNNKEL (reference sequence). CDR3 sequence: CASSQDEVEKLFF. CDR3 bases: TGTGCCAGCAGCCAAGATGAGGTGGAAAAACTGTTTTTT.

V usage is TRBV19 and J usage is TRBJ2-5; D not resolved. V lost 2 bases and J lost 5, with 9 bases in between. CDR3 size: 13 residues. Germline CDR1 LNHDA, CDR2 SQIVND (reference sequence). The CDR3 coding sequence is TGTGCCAGTAGTATAACCCCCGCGGAGACCCAGTACTTC. Its translation: CASSITPAETQYF. Variable domain in full (rest from reference TRBV19 and TRBJ2-5): DGGITQSPKYLFRKEGQNVTLSCEQNLNHDAMYWYRQDPGQGLRLIYYSQIVNDFQKGDIAEGYSVSREKKESFPLTVTSAQKNPTAFYLCASSITPAETQYFGPGTRLLVL.

CDR3: CASSLARRTGTSTYEQYF. In DNA form, the CDR3 reads TGTGCCAGCAGCTTAGCGAGAAGGACAGGAACTTCAACCTACGAGCAGTACTTC. J is TRBJ2-7 and V is TRBV7-2; the match to TRBD1 covers 7 bases. Germline-derived CDR1 and CDR2 are SGHTA and FQGNSA. V shed 0 bases and J 2 bases; nucleotides not matched to a gene: 13. This CDR3 contains 18 residues.

The gene calls are TRBV19 and TRBJ1-6; D possibly corresponds to TRBD1 (6 bases). The germline gives CDR1 LNHDA, CDR2 SQIVND (reference sequence). CDR3 length: 14 amino acids. The V gene lost 7 bases and the J gene lost 6 bases, with 13 bases spanning the gap. The CDR3 here is CASTPTGGNSPLHF. The CDR3 nucleotides read TGTGCCAGTACCCCGACAGGCGGTAATTCACCCCTCCACTTT.

The J gene is TRBJ2-7, the V gene TRBV29-1, with unresolved D. Germline CDR1 and CDR2: SQVTM and ANQGSEA. The CDR3 runs 12 residues. V was cut by 1 base and J by 2 bases, with 6 bases left in between. The CDR3 DNA is TGCAGCGTTGAAGTAGGAGCCTACGAGCAGTACTTC. Protein sequence: CSVEVGAYEQYF.

The CDR3: CATSSESTLSERSGNTIYF. CDR3 DNA: TGTGCCACCAGCAGCGAATCTACCTTGAGCGAGCGCTCTGGAAACACCATATATTTT. The chain recombines TRBV15 with TRBJ1-3; D call uncertain. The V gene lost 3 bases and the J gene lost 0 bases, with 21 bases spanning the gap. The CDR3 is 19 residues long. CDR1 and CDR2 (germline): LNHNV, YYDKDF (reference sequence).

This clonotype has a count of ten or more. The CDR3 sequence is CASSFGGGYTF. Here the CDR3 DNA reads TGTGCCAGCAGCTTTGGTGGTGGCTACACCTTC. The chain uses TRBV5-4 and TRBJ1-2; D not resolved. V was clipped by 2 bases and J by 7 bases, with 6 bases between them. The CDR3 is made up of 11 amino acids. Germline CDR1 reads SGHNT; CDR2 reads YYREEE (reference sequence).

This chain links TRBV4-1 with TRBJ2-7, with 9 bases matching TRBD2. This CDR3 has 14 residues. V lost 6 bases, J lost 7 bases, and 10 bases stayed unmatched. Germline CDR1 is MGHRA and CDR2 is YSYEKL. The CDR3 loop reads CASRLGGGGEEQYF. CDR3 sequence (DNA): TGCGCCAGCAGACTAGGGGGCGGGGGGGAGGAGCAGTACTTC.